Here is one T cell receptor (beta chain) with its context. Its cognate antigen has yet to be identified. Base qualities were left out, and no much larger clone turns up one base away. The sample's treatment or condition label is to be understood as: suppressive antiretroviral therapy. Cells were stimulated with anti-CD3/anti-CD28 magnetic beads as a nonspecific positive control representing the CD4+ T cell repertoire. CD4+ T cells that responded were sorted based on upregulation of both CD40 ligand and CD69. Participants were HIV-1-infected adults who started suppressive ART during chronic infection. Plasma HIV-1 RNA had been undetectable (below 50 copies/mL) in participants for at least 4 years. To be included, a participant needed positive CMV serology and a CD4+ T cell count above 400 cells/uL. Before stimulation, PBMCs were isolated using density centrifugation and then depleted of CD8+ T cells. Stimulation of CD8-depleted PBMCs was carried out for about 19 hours with anti-CD28/CD49d costimulation, CD40-blocking antibody and enfuvirtide, to prevent new infections. Cells were sorted on a Beckman Coulter MoFlo Legacy or XDP sorter, with propidium iodide excluding dead cells. For samples with more than one million cells, genomic DNA was extracted with the QIAamp DNA Mini Kit, and for all other samples the Quick-DNA Microprep Kit was used.

The CDR1 and CDR2 encoded by the germline V gene (reference sequence) are MNHEY and SMNVEV. The CDR3 spans 14 residues, from the cysteine through the phenylalanine. This entry keeps only the CDR3 DNA: 42 bases, framed from base 1. V is reduced by 3 bases and J by 6 bases, leaving a spacing of 14 bases between them. This specimen belongs to a study of persistence of HIV-infected CD4 T cells (dated by TCRdb to the early 2020s). About the investigation overall: The median time participants had been on suppressive ART was about eight years. Peripheral blood samples of up to about 200 mL were obtained at multiple time points, with the exception of a couple of participants, for whom leukapheresis was performed at a single time point. Anti-CD3/anti-CD28 stimulation activated a higher proportion of cells, with a lower memory fraction, than antigen stimulation. The study isolated CMV- and HIV-1 Gag-responding CD4+ T cells from ART-treated individuals to examine antigen-driven clonal expansion of HIV-1-infected cells. The clonality of all cells in each sorted population was assessed by TCRbeta sequencing, whereas the clonality of infected cells was assessed by proviral sequencing. For the TCR cluster analysis across participants, roughly eight participants were included for CMV and over 5 participants for Gag.

The immunoSEQ hsTCRB assay version 4, run in survey mode, was used to sequence TCRbeta repertoires from genomic DNA. Genomic DNA was diluted to about 9.4 ng/uL, using up to 1 ug per sample for TCRbeta sequencing. The authors' analysis ran thus. Analysis of the TCRbeta data was done in ImmunoSeq Analyzer 3.0, and diversity was computed on productive nucleotide rearrangements. The improved Chao index was used to estimate lower-bound TCR diversity, and the Gini coefficient was used to estimate clonality using the Immunarch R package. Nucleotide rearrangements that differed but encoded the same CDR3beta amino acid sequence were counted as separate clonotypes. Differential abundance analysis found TCRbeta sequences that were significantly enriched in antigen-responding cells compared with anti-CD3/anti-CD28-activated cells. GLIPH2 clustered TCRs by predicted peptide-MHC specificity, both within individual participants and across merged participant data sets. The table was pulled from immuneACCESS by TCRdb, which kept in-frame rearrangements only. Such tables lose some clones; where checked, under half of the loss comes from unresolved V genes, and the rest has no known cause. That table gives V, J and clone size, and the DNA gave D and trimming. Present in this sample are about 43,000 clones, roughly nine tenths of which were seen just once. The top ten hold approximately 0.97% of the sample.

What the research found in general, with its limitations: The study involved few individuals and tested only a limited range of antigens. Because the TCR analyses were done in bulk, restricting them to just the rare CMV-responding cells that actually carried HIV-1 proviruses was not possible. Within the same sorted populations, TCR oligoclonality correlated with proviral oligoclonality. Antigen-responding cells were enriched for expanded CDR3beta sequences that were degenerate, which suggests that CD4+ responses to CMV and Gag underwent convergent selection. TCRbeta richness in CMV- and Gag-responding cells was significantly lower than in anti-CD3/anti-CD28-responding cells; CMV-responding cells had higher oligoclonality than CD3/CD28-stimulated and Gag-responding cells.

The TCR comes from an adult man with HIV who was CMV-seropositive. The sequence is built from TRBV27 and TRBJ1-1; the D gene cannot be named for sure. Here the sequenced sample was CD4+ T cells sorted from PBMCs after roughly 20-hour stimulation, taken from a patient who received antiretroviral therapy. Read against the paper, the sample's cell subset or site label means: CD40L+CD69+ CD4 T cells responding to anti-CD3/anti-CD28 beads, representing the overall repertoire. The nucleotide sequence reads as follows: TGTGCCAGCAGTTTCGAGGCGCTTAAATCTGAAGCTTTCTTT. It codes for CASSFEALKSEAFF.